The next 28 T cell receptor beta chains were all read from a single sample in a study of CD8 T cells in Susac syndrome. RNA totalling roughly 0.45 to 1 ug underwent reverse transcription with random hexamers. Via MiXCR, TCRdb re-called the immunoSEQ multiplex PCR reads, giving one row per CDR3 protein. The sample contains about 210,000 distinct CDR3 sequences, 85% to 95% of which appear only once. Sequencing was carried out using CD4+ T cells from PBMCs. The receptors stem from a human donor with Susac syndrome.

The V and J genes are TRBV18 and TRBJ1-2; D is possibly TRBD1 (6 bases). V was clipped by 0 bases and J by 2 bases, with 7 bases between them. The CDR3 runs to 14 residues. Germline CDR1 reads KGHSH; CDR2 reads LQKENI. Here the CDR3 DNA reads TGTGCCAGCTCACCACCAGGACAGAACTATGGCTACACCTTC. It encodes CASSPPGQNYGYTF.

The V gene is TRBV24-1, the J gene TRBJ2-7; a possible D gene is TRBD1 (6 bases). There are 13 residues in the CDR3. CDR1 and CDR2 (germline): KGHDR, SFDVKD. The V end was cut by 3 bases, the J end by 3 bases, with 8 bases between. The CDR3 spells CATSDTGNYEQYF. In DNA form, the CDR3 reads TGTGCCACCAGTGATACAGGGAACTACGAGCAGTACTTC.

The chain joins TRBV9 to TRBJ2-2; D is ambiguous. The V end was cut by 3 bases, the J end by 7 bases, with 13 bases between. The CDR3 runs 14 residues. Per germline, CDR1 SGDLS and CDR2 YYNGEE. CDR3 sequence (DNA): TGTGCCAGCAGCGGCCCCACAATCGGCGGGGAGCTGTTTTTT. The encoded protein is CASSGPTIGGELFF.

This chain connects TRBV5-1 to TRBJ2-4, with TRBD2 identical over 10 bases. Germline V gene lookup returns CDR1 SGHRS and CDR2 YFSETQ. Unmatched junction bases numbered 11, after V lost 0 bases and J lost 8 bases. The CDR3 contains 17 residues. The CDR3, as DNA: TGCGCCAGCAGCTTGGTGGATAGCGGGGGGTTAGGTGACATTCAGTACTTC. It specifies CASSLVDSGGLGDIQYF.

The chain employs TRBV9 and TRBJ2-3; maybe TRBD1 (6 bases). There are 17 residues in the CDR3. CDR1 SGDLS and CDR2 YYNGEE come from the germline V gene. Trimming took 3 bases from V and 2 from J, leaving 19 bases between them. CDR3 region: CASSAPIGGVVTDTQYF. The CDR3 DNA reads TGTGCCAGCAGCGCTCCCATAGGGGGAGTCGTCACAGATACGCAGTATTTT.

CDR3 residues: CASSRDRGEEKLFF. The CDR3, as DNA: TGTGCCAGCAGCCGGGACAGGGGAGAAGAAAAACTGTTTTTT. V gene TRBV7-9 combines with J gene TRBJ1-4; TRBD1 matches 10 bases. Germline CDR1 SEHNR, CDR2 FQNEAQ (reference sequence). The CDR3 extends over 14 amino acids. V gave up 5 bases and J gave up 8 bases; unmatched junction bases: 5.

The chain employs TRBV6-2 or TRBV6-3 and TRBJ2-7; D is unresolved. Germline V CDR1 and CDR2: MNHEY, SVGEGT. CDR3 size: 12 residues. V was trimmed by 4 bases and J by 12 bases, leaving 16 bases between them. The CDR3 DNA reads TGTGCCAGCAGTTCCTATCTCTCGTTGCGGTACTTC. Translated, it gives CASSSYLSLRYF.

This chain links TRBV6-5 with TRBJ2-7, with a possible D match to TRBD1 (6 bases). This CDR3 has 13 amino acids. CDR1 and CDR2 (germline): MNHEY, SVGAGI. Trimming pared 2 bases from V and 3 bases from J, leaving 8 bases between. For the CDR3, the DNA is TGTGCCAGCAGTTACGGACAGAGCTACGAGCAGTACTTC. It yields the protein CASSYGQSYEQYF.

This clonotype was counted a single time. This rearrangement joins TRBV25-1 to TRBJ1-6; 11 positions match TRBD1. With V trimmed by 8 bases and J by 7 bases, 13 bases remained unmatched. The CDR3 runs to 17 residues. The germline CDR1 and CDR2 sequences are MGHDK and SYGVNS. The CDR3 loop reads CASSDHGTGGWNSPLHF. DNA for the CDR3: TGTGCCAGCTCAGATCACGGGACAGGGGGTTGGAATTCACCCCTCCACTTT. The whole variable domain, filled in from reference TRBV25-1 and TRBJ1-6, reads EADIYQTPRYLVIGTGKKITLECSQTMGHDKMYWYQQDPGMELHLIHYSYGVNSTEKGDLSSESTVSRIRTEHFPLTLESARPSHTSQYLCASSDHGTGGWNSPLHFGNGTRLTVT.

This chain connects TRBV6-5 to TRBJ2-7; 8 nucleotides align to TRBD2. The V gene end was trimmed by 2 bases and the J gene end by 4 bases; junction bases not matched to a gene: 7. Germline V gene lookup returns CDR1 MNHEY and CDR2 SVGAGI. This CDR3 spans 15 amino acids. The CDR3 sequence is CASSYTGGGRYEQYF. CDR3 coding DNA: TGTGCCAGCAGTTACACGGGGGGCGGGAGGTACGAGCAGTACTTC.

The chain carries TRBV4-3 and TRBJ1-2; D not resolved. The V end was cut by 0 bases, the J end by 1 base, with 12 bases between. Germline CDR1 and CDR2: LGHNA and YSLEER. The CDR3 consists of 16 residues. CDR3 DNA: TGCGCCAGCAGCCAAGATGCGGCAGGTCGTAACTATGGCTACACCTTC. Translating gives CASSQDAAGRNYGYTF.

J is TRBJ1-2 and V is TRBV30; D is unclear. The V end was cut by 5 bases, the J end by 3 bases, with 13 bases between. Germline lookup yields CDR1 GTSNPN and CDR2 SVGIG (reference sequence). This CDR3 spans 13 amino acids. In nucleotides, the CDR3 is TGTGCCTGGGACCCCTCCCCAGACTATGGCTACACCTTC. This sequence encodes CAWDPSPDYGYTF.

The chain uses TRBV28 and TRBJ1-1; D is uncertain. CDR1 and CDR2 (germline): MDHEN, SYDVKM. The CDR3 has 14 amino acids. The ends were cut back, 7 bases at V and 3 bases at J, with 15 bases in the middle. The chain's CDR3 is CASIQKRRDTEAFF. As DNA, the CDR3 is TGTGCCAGCATTCAGAAACGTCGGGACACTGAAGCTTTCTTT.

The CDR3 protein is CASSLTQAGLGNEQFF. DNA for the CDR3: TGTGCCAGCAGCTTAACACAAGCGGGGTTGGGCAATGAGCAGTTCTTC. This chain uses TRBV7-3 with TRBJ2-1, with 7 bases fitting TRBD2. Germline V gene sequence: CDR1 SGHTA, CDR2 FQGTGA. The CDR3 extends over 16 amino acids. The J segment lost 6 bases and the V segment lost 0 bases, leaving 8 bases of the junction unmatched.

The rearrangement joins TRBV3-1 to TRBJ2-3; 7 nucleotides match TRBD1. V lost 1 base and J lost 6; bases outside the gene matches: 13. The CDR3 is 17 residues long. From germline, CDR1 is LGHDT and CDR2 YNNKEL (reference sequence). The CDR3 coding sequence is TGTGCCAGCAGCCAAGTTTCCGGGACAGTTTTATCCGATACGCAGTATTTT. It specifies CASSQVSGTVLSDTQYF.

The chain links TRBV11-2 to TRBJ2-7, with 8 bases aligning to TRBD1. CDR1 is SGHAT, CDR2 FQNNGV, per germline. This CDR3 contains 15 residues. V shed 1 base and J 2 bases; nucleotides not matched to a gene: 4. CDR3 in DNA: TGTGCCAGCAGCTTAGGACGACAGGGGACCTACGAGCAGTACTTC. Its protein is CASSLGRQGTYEQYF.

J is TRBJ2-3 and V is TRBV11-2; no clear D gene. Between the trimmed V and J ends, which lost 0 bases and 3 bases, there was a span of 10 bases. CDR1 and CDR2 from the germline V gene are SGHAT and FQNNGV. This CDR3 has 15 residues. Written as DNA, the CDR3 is TGTGCCAGCAGCTTAGATCAAGGTGGAACAGATACGCAGTATTTT. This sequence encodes CASSLDQGGTDTQYF.

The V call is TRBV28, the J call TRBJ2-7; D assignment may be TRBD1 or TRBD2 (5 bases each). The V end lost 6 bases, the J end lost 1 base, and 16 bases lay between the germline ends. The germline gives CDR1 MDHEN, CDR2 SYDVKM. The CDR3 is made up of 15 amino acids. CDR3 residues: CASSPTGTGSYEQYF. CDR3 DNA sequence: TGTGCCAGCAGCCCTACCGGGACGGGATCCTACGAGCAGTACTTC.

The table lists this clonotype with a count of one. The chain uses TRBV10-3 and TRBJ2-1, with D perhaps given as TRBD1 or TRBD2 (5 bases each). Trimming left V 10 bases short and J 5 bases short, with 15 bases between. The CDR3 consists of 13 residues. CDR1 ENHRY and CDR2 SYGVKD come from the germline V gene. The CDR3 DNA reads TGTGCCACCAACGAAGGGGACGACAATGAGCAGTTCTTC. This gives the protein CATNEGDDNEQFF.

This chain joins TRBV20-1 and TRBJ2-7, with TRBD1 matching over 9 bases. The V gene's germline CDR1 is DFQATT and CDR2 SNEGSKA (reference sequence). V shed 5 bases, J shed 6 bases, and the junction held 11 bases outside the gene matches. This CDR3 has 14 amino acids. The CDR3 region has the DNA TGCAGTGCTGGGGCACCGGGACAGGGCTCCGAGCAGTACTTC. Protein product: CSAGAPGQGSEQYF.

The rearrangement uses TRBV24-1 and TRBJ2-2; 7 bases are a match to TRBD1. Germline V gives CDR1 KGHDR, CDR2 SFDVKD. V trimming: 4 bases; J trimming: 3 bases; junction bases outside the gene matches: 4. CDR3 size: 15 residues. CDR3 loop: CATSEGTEYTGELFF. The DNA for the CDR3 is TGTGCCACCAGTGAAGGGACAGAATACACCGGGGAGCTGTTTTTT.

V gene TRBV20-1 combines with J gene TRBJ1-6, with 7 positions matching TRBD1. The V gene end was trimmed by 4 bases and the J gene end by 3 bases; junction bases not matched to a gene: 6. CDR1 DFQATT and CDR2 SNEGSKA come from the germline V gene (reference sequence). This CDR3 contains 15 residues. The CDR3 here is CSAIQGGRYNSPLHF. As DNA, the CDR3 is TGCAGTGCTATTCAGGGGGGTCGCTATAATTCACCCCTCCACTTT.

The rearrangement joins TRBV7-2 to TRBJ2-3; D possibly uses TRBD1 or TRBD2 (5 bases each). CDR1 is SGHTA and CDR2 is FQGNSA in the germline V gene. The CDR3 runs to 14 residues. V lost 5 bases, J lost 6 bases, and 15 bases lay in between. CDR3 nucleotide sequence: TGTGCCAGCAGCCTAGGGGCCGGCGGGGATACGCAGTATTTT. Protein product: CASSLGAGGDTQYF.

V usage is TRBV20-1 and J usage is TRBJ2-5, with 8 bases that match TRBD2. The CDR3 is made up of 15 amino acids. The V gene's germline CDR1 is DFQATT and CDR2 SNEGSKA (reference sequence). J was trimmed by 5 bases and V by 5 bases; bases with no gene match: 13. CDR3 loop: CSAPPGLGVKETQYF. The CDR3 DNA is TGCAGTGCTCCGCCGGGACTAGGGGTAAAGGAGACCCAGTACTTC.

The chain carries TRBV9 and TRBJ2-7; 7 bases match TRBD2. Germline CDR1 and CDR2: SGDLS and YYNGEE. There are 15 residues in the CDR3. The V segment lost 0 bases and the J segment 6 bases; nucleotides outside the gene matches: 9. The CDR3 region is CASSVEETSYLEQYF. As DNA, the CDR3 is TGTGCCAGCAGCGTAGAGGAGACTAGCTACCTCGAGCAGTACTTC.

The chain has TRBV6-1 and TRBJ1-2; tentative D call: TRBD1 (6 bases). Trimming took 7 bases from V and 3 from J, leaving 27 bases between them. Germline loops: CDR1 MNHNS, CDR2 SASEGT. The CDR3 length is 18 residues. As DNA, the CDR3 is TGTGCCAGCACCCCGACTTGGAGGGGGACGATCAGAGACTATGGCTACACCTTC. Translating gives CASTPTWRGTIRDYGYTF.

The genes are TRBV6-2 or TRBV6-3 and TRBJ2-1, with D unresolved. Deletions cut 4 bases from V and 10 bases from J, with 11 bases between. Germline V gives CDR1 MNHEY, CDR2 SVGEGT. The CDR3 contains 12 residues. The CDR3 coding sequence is TGTGCCAGCAGTTCGAACCCCCGAGAGCAGTTCTTC. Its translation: CASSSNPREQFF.

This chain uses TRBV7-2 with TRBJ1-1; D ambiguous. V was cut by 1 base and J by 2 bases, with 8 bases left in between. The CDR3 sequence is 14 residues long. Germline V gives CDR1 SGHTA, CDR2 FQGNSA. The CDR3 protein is CASSLGGSNTEAFF. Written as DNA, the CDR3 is TGTGCCAGCAGCTTAGGAGGCAGTAACACTGAAGCTTTCTTT.